The 19 T cell receptor beta chains given below trace back to one sample, sequenced in a study of T cells in Graves' hyperthyroidism and ophthalmopathy (dated by TCRdb to between 2019 and 2020). The library was made by multiplex PCR. TCRdb lists the instrument as Illumina HiSeq 2000. Amplification of TCR beta CDR3 regions was carried out from RNA transcripts. The TCR CDR3 was subjected to a first round of RT-PCR using the HTBI primer set and the Qiagen OneStep RT-PCR kit. In TCRdb, the public reads were trimmed at Q25 with fastp and aligned with MiXCR, with productive beta chains retained. Every entry covers one CDR3 protein and lists the most common genes and DNA from its rows. The sample records about 290,000 distinct CDR3 sequences, less than 15% of which are singletons. 7.8% of the sample is in the top ten clones. Sequences were obtained from blood. These receptors all stem from a woman under 40 with Graves' hyperthyroidism that later progressed to Graves' ophthalmopathy.

Notes on this clonotype: A much larger clone lies a single base off, so this may be a read error. The chain links TRBV28 to TRBJ2-5; a possible D gene is TRBD2 (5 bases). The germline CDR1 and CDR2 sequences are MDHEN and SYDVKM. This CDR3 is 15 amino acids long. Deletions cut 3 bases from V and 7 bases from J, with 18 bases between. As DNA, the CDR3 is TGTGCCAGCAGTTTGTCCCGGCCCCTTGGAGGGACCCAGTACTTC. Translation: CASSLSRPLGGTQYF.

This clonotype occurred many times. V gene TRBV2 combines with J gene TRBJ2-2, with D hard to call. CDR3 length: 14 residues. Per the germline V gene, CDR1 is SNHLY and CDR2 is FYNNEI. V lost 1 base to trimming and J lost 3 bases, with 6 bases between them. As DNA, the CDR3 is TGTGCCAGCAGTGAAGAGCTGTACACCGGGGAGCTGTTTTTT. Protein product: CASSEELYTGELFF.

This clonotype has a count of ten or more. The chain couples TRBV28 to TRBJ1-2; TRBD1 matches at 8 bases. The J segment lost 4 bases and the V segment lost 6 bases, leaving 4 bases of the junction unmatched. The CDR3 spans 13 residues. Germline V gene sequence: CDR1 MDHEN, CDR2 SYDVKM. CDR3 sequence reads: CASRTGVTYGYTF. As DNA, the CDR3 is TGTGCCAGCAGGACAGGGGTTACCTATGGCTACACCTTC.

This clonotype came up many times. V and J are TRBV20-1 and TRBJ2-7; 7 positions agree with TRBD2. The V segment lost 5 bases and the J segment 6 bases; nucleotides outside the gene matches: 7. The CDR3 totals 12 residues. Germline V gives CDR1 DFQATT, CDR2 SNEGSKA (reference sequence). The DNA of the CDR3 is TGCAGTGCTGTCCCCCGCGGGAGCGAGCAGTACTTC. Translation gives CSAVPRGSEQYF.

The sample holds many counts of this clonotype. V and J are TRBV7-8 and TRBJ2-2, with unresolved D. The CDR3 consists of 14 residues. Trimming cost V 2 bases and J 6 bases, with 10 bases left between them. Germline V lookup: CDR1 SGHVS, CDR2 FQNEAQ. CDR3 amino acids: CASSLSRVAGELFF. CDR3 bases: TGTGCCAGCAGCTTATCCCGGGTCGCCGGGGAGCTGTTTTTT.

This clonotype was seen many times. The chain links TRBV5-6 to TRBJ2-7; D assignment may be TRBD1 or TRBD2 (5 bases each). This CDR3 spans 17 amino acids. Trimming removed 3 bases at V and 4 bases at J, with 23 bases between. Germline V gives CDR1 SGHDT, CDR2 YYEEEE. CDR3 protein: CASSSSEGVRGPYEQYF. CDR3 sequence (DNA): TGTGCCAGCAGCTCCTCTGAAGGGGTCCGGGGACCTTACGAGCAGTACTTC.

In its sample, this clonotype was seen many times. The chain joins TRBV6-1 to TRBJ2-4, with 14 bases aligning to TRBD2. The CDR3 is 15 residues long. Germline assignment: CDR1 MNHNS and CDR2 SASEGT. Losses at the gene ends were 5 bases for V and 7 bases for J; bases not matched to a gene: 4. In DNA form, the CDR3 reads TGTGCCAGCAGTAAAGGGACTAGCGGGAGTAACATTCAGTACTTC. Translation gives CASSKGTSGSNIQYF.

This clonotype is medium-sized (0.01 to 0.1%) by share. The gene calls are TRBV2 and TRBJ2-4; TRBD2 agrees at 9 bases. Germline V gene sequence: CDR1 SNHLY, CDR2 FYNNEI. Unmatched junction bases numbered 13, after V lost 8 bases and J lost 8 bases. CDR3 length: 15 amino acids. The CDR3 DNA reads as TGTGCCAGCGTTGGCGGGAGGGCCGGGTCGGACATTCAGTACTTC. Amino acids: CASVGGRAGSDIQYF.

This clonotype was seen many times. The chain carries TRBV28 and TRBJ2-3, with D maybe TRBD2 (5 bases). Between the trimmed V and J ends, which lost 4 bases and 4 bases, there was a span of 15 bases. There are 15 residues in the CDR3. CDR1 is MDHEN and CDR2 is SYDVKM in the germline V gene. CDR3 in DNA: TGTGCCAGCAGTTCCATTACGAGGGAGCCAGATACGCAGTATTTT. This gives the protein CASSSITREPDTQYF.

This clonotype was observed at least ten times. The chain combines TRBV7-2 with TRBJ1-3, with D uncertain. The germline V gene has CDR1 SGHTA and CDR2 FQGNSA. The CDR3 covers 16 residues. Deletions cut 1 base from V and 0 bases from J, with 10 bases between. The CDR3 coding sequence is TGTGCCAGCAGCTTAGGTCCGCTAGTCTCTGGAAACACCATATATTTT. It codes for CASSLGPLVSGNTIYF.

This clonotype has more than one count but fewer than ten. The rearrangement joins TRBV3-1 to TRBJ1-5; possibly TRBD1 for D (5 bases). The CDR3 extends over 13 amino acids. With 3 bases removed from V and 6 bases from J, the gap between germline ends came to 9 bases. Germline V gene lookup returns CDR1 LGHDT and CDR2 YNNKEL (reference sequence). DNA for the CDR3: TGTGCCAGCAGCCAGAGGGGTGCTCAGCCCCAGCATTTT. Translating gives CASSQRGAQPQHF. The full variable domain, with the rest looked up from reference TRBV3-1 and TRBJ1-5, is DTAVSQTPKYLVTQMGNDKSIKCEQNLGHDTMYWYKQDSKKFLKIMFSYNNKELIINETVPNRFSPKSPDKAHLNLHINSLELGDSAVYFCASSQRGAQPQHFGDGTRLSIL.

This clonotype was picked up many times. The rearrangement links TRBV20-1 to TRBJ2-1, with 11 bases fitting TRBD2. This CDR3 contains 14 residues. The junction had 4 bases not matched to a gene; V was cut back by 3 bases and J by 6 bases. In germline, CDR1 is DFQATT, CDR2 SNEGSKA (reference sequence). CDR3 in amino acids: CSARKTSGVNEQFF. The CDR3 region has the DNA TGCAGTGCTAGGAAGACTAGCGGGGTCAATGAGCAGTTCTTC.

This clonotype occurred many times. CDR3 nucleotide sequence: TGTGCCAGCTCACCCAAACCTGGGGTGGACTACGAGCAGTACTTC. This sequence encodes CASSPKPGVDYEQYF. The chain employs TRBV18 and TRBJ2-7; D is ambiguous. V gave up 3 bases and J gave up 3 bases, with 15 bases separating them. The CDR3 has 15 residues. Germline values: CDR1 KGHSH, CDR2 LQKENI. Filled out from reference TRBV18 and TRBJ2-7, the complete variable domain reads NAGVMQNPRHLVRRRGQEARLRCSPMKGHSHVYWYRQLPEEGLKFMVYLQKENIIDESGMPKERFSAEFPKEGPSILRIQQVVRGDSAAYFCASSPKPGVDYEQYFGPGTRLTVT.

This clonotype was seen many times. As DNA, the CDR3 is TGTGCCAGCAGCCCGAGGGCCCGGCGGACCGGGGAGCTGTTTTTT. Residues: CASSPRARRTGELFF. The chain employs TRBV3-1 and TRBJ2-2; a weak D match, TRBD2 (5 bases). Germline V lookup: CDR1 LGHDT, CDR2 YNNKEL (reference sequence). Trimming pared 4 bases from V and 5 bases from J, leaving 14 bases between. This CDR3 has 15 amino acids.

This clonotype was counted ten times or more. V usage is TRBV18 and J usage is TRBJ1-3; TRBD1 aligns across 7 bases. With 4 bases clipped from V and 1 base from J, the junction kept 10 bases outside the gene matches. The CDR3 is 17 residues long. The germline V gene encodes CDR1 KGHSH and CDR2 LQKENI. CDR3 sequence (DNA): TGTGCCAGCTCACGACCTAACGGACAGGTTTCTGGAAACACCATATATTTT. It translates to CASSRPNGQVSGNTIYF.

This clonotype showed up just a few times. The genes are TRBV4-3 and TRBJ2-3; D possibly matches TRBD1 or TRBD2 (6 bases each). The CDR3 runs 15 residues. Germline V lookup: CDR1 LGHNA, CDR2 YSLEER. V lost 3 bases, J lost 3 bases, and 13 bases lay in between. CDR3 sequence: CASSQDPGATDTQYF. The DNA for the CDR3 is TGCGCCAGCAGCCAGGACCCGGGGGCAACAGATACGCAGTATTTT.

This clonotype was seen a few times. This chain links TRBV9 with TRBJ2-1; D is unclear. CDR3 size: 15 residues. Looked up from germline, CDR1 is SGDLS and CDR2 is YYNGEE. Deletions cut 0 bases from V and 7 bases from J, with 14 bases between. The DNA for the CDR3 is TGTGCCAGCAGCGTAGGCTCTAGGCCGATGAATGAGCAGTTCTTC. This gives the protein CASSVGSRPMNEQFF.

CDR3 sequence reads: CASTGLAGGGNEQFF. Written as DNA, the CDR3 is TGTGCCAGCACGGGACTAGCGGGAGGCGGCAATGAGCAGTTCTTC. The chain uses TRBV27 and TRBJ2-1; the match to TRBD2 covers 15 bases. Germline V lookup: CDR1 MNHEY, CDR2 SMNVEV (reference sequence). V shed 7 bases, J shed 6 bases, and the junction held 4 bases outside the gene matches. CDR3 size: 15 residues.

This chain links TRBV7-9 with TRBJ2-5, with D hard to call. This CDR3 is 11 amino acids long. Germline assignment: CDR1 SEHNR and CDR2 FQNEAQ (reference sequence). Deletions cut 7 bases from V and 11 bases from J, with 14 bases between. CDR3 loop: CASNFLGIQYF. CDR3 coding DNA: TGTGCCAGCAACTTTTTGGGGATACAGTACTTC.